Shown below are 32 T cell receptor beta chains from a single sample sequenced in a study of CD8+CD57+ T cells in acquired aplastic anemia. Both TCR beta VDJ combination and CDR3 sequence profiling were carried out. Genomic DNA was the template for this profiling. MiXCR, applied by TCRdb to the reads, yields one record per CDR3 protein. The data show hundreds of thousands of distinct CDR3 sequences, around 33% seen once. Sequencing was done on patients that had shown CD8+CD57+ cell expansion by flow cytometry. The sequencing input was sorted CD4+, CD8+, or CD8+CD57+ T cells (not recorded which) from PBMCs. The receptors here all came from a human donor with aplastic anemia.

The chain uses TRBV20-1 and TRBJ2-3; the match to TRBD2 covers 8 bases. V was clipped by 4 bases and J by 0 bases; unmatched bases: 9. CDR1 and CDR2 from the germline V gene are DFQATT and SNEGSKA (reference sequence). CDR3 length: 16 residues. The CDR3 coding sequence is TGCAGTGCTACCCTCCACGGGGGGGCTAGCACAGATACGCAGTATTTT. It specifies CSATLHGGASTDTQYF.

The genes are TRBV5-1 and TRBJ2-7; 8 positions agree with TRBD2. Germline CDR1 and CDR2: SGHRS and YFSETQ. Germline trimming cut 2 bases from V and 0 bases from J; bases unmatched to any gene: 4. The CDR3 has 15 amino acids. CDR3 coding DNA: TGCGCCAGCAGCTTCGCTAGCGGGTACTCCTACGAGCAGTACTTC. It codes for CASSFASGYSYEQYF.

This clonotype was detected ten times or more. V is TRBV7-2 and J is TRBJ1-2, with 11 bases fitting TRBD1. Trimming took 4 bases from V and 8 from J; bases not matched to a gene: 9. Germline-derived CDR1 and CDR2 are SGHTA and FQGNSA. The CDR3 is made up of 15 amino acids. CDR3 nucleotide sequence: TGTGCCAGCAGCTCCGCCGGACAGGGGGCGCCCGGCTACACCTTC. Encoded protein: CASSSAGQGAPGYTF.

The chain links TRBV19 to TRBJ1-5; the D gene is possibly TRBD1 (5 bases). The V end lost 11 bases, the J end lost 5 bases, and 19 bases lay between the germline ends. The CDR3 sequence is 14 residues long. Germline V gene data show CDR1 as LNHDA and CDR2 as SQIVND (reference sequence). DNA for the CDR3: TGTGCCTGGAGCGCTCCCGGCAGGGATCAGCCCCAGCATTTT. As protein: CAWSAPGRDQPQHF.

As regards this clonotype: One end of the junction varies from germline; a read error may be responsible. This chain links TRBV7-2 with TRBJ2-7, with D perhaps assigned TRBD1 or TRBD2 (5 bases each). This CDR3 contains 14 residues. The germline gives CDR1 SGHTA, CDR2 FQGNSA. The CDR3 DNA sequence: TGTGCCACCGGAATAAAGGGACCGAACTACGAGCAGCACTTC. Translated, it gives CATGIKGPNYEQHF.

This clonotype has a count of ten or more. The rearrangement joins TRBV7-9 to TRBJ2-7; 7 bases are shared with TRBD1. The CDR3 covers 14 residues. The germline V gene encodes CDR1 SEHNR and CDR2 FQNEAQ (reference sequence). J gave up 5 bases and V 2 bases, and 6 bases lay outside the gene matches. CDR3 amino acids: CASSLLSGGHEQYF. In nucleotides, the CDR3 is TGTGCCAGCAGCTTATTATCAGGGGGACACGAGCAGTACTTC.

The chain is built from TRBV25-1 and TRBJ1-6; no definite D call. Germline-derived CDR1 and CDR2 are MGHDK and SYGVNS. V was clipped by 3 bases and J by 7 bases, with 7 bases between them. The CDR3 covers 13 residues. The CDR3 here is CASSEIGNSPLHF. CDR3 coding DNA: TGTGCCAGCAGTGAGATCGGGAATTCACCCCTCCACTTT. The variable domain in full, with the rest retrieved from reference TRBV25-1 and TRBJ1-6, is EADIYQTPRYLVIGTGKKITLECSQTMGHDKMYWYQQDPGMELHLIHYSYGVNSTEKGDLSSESTVSRIRTEHFPLTLESARPSHTSQYLCASSEIGNSPLHFGNGTRLTVT.

This clonotype was counted many times. The chain combines TRBV25-1 with TRBJ2-7; 9 bases match TRBD1. Germline V gives CDR1 MGHDK, CDR2 SYGVNS. Trimming took 6 bases from V and 7 from J; bases not matched to a gene: 10. This CDR3 is built from 14 residues. This CDR3 is CASRSGTGSREQYF. The CDR3 coding sequence is TGTGCCAGCAGGTCCGGGACAGGGTCGAGGGAGCAGTACTTC.

The CDR3 coding sequence is TGTGCCGCCCAGGACTATGGCTACACCTTC. As protein: CAAQDYGYTF. V is TRBV7-9 and J is TRBJ1-2, with D hard to call. The CDR3 runs 10 residues. Trimming removed 11 bases at V and 3 bases at J, with 7 bases between. The germline V gene has CDR1 SEHNR and CDR2 FQNEAQ (reference sequence).

This clonotype was recorded many times. This chain connects TRBV7-2 to TRBJ2-7; 9 bases align to TRBD2. Trimming at V came to 3 bases and at J to 2 bases, leaving 2 bases not matched to a gene. This CDR3 has 14 residues. In germline, CDR1 is SGHTA, CDR2 FQGNSA. For the CDR3, the DNA is TGTGCCAGCAGCTTCTTAGCGGGGGCCTACGAGCAGTACTTC. It translates to CASSFLAGAYEQYF.

The chain employs TRBV20-1 and TRBJ1-1; 9 nucleotides align to TRBD1. The ends lost 4 bases at V and 4 bases at J; junction bases unmatched: 7. Germline CDR1 reads DFQATT; CDR2 reads SNEGSKA (reference sequence). CDR3 length: 14 residues. DNA of the CDR3: TGCAGTGCTACCATCGTGACAGGGGGCACTGAAGCTTTCTTT. This encodes CSATIVTGGTEAFF.

This clonotype came up many times. The chain is built from TRBV20-1 and TRBJ1-6; no definite D call. The germline V gene has CDR1 DFQATT and CDR2 SNEGSKA (reference sequence). V shed 1 base and J shed 10 bases, with 20 bases lying between them. The CDR3 contains 16 residues. CDR3 bases: TGCAGTGCTAGAGTCGTCGGGGTCGTGGTAGGATCACCCCTCCACTTT. Translating gives CSARVVGVVVGSPLHF.

This clonotype was observed a handful of times. V usage is TRBV6-5 and J usage is TRBJ1-2; D is unclear. The CDR3 consists of 14 residues. Germline V lookup: CDR1 MNHEY, CDR2 SVGAGI. V was trimmed by 4 bases and J by 7 bases, leaving 16 bases between them. The CDR3 spells CASSSAGPFFGYTF. CDR3 sequence (DNA): TGTGCCAGCAGTTCAGCAGGCCCTTTTTTTGGCTACACCTTC.

This clonotype was counted at least ten times. The chain carries TRBV12-3 or TRBV12-4 and TRBJ2-7; D gene ambiguous. The CDR3 extends over 12 amino acids. V dropped 6 bases and J dropped 6 bases, with 12 bases sitting between them. CDR3 loop: CASSPIGGEQYF. The CDR3 nucleotides are TGTGCCAGCAGCCCGATTGGCGGCGAGCAGTACTTC.

This clonotype appeared many times. This chain uses TRBV19 with TRBJ1-2, with a possible D match to TRBD1 (5 bases). Trimming cost V 2 bases and J 7 bases, with 11 bases left between them. The CDR3 contains 13 residues. Germline CDR1 LNHDA, CDR2 SQIVND (reference sequence). The CDR3 sequence: CASSIRGAPGYTF. CDR3 nucleotide sequence: TGTGCCAGTAGTATACGCGGGGCGCCTGGCTACACCTTC.

The chain recombines TRBV11-2 with TRBJ1-3, with D unresolved. The germline V and J ends were trimmed by 5 bases and 2 bases, with 22 bases remaining between them. The CDR3 length is 18 residues. Germline CDR1 reads SGHAT; CDR2 reads FQNNGV. CDR3 in DNA: TGTGCCAGCAGCCCCTTTCCCGGGAGACGTAAGCCTGGAAACACCATATATTTT. Its translation: CASSPFPGRRKPGNTIYF. Variable domain in full (rest from reference TRBV11-2 and TRBJ1-3): EAGVAQSPRYKIIEKRQSVAFWCNPISGHATLYWYQQILGQGPKLLIQFQNNGVVDDSQLPKDRFSAERLKGVDSTLKIQPAKLEDSAVYLCASSPFPGRRKPGNTIYFGEGSWLTVV.

J is TRBJ1-1 and V is TRBV30; a possible D gene is TRBD1 (5 bases). Germline V lookup: CDR1 GTSNPN, CDR2 SVGIG (reference sequence). The CDR3 contains 18 residues. Trimming took off 0 bases at V and 4 bases at J, with 24 bases between the two ends. The CDR3 DNA reads TGTGCCTGGAGTGTACGAACCACCCAGCAGGGAAGGAGCACTGAAGCTTTCTTT. Amino acid sequence: CAWSVRTTQQGRSTEAFF.

J is TRBJ2-7 and V is TRBV20-1, with D tentatively TRBD2 (5 bases). Trimming left V 6 bases short and J 2 bases short, with 17 bases between. Germline loops: CDR1 DFQATT, CDR2 SNEGSKA (reference sequence). This CDR3 is built from 14 residues. CDR3 DNA sequence: TGCAGTGCCAGTAGCCAGGAGGTTACCTACGAGCAGTACTTC. It is translated as CSASSQEVTYEQYF.

The CDR3 nucleotides are TGTGCCAGCACCCTAGGACAGGGGACTAACAATGAGCAGTTCTTC. This sequence encodes CASTLGQGTNNEQFF. This sequence joins TRBV2 and TRBJ2-1, with TRBD1 identical over 9 bases. This CDR3 has 15 amino acids. The ends lost 7 bases at V and 5 bases at J; junction bases unmatched: 9. Per germline, CDR1 SNHLY and CDR2 FYNNEI.

This clonotype appeared many times. V gene TRBV15 combines with J gene TRBJ2-5; D uncertain. Between the trimmed V and J ends, which lost 1 base and 4 bases, there was a span of 16 bases. The germline gives CDR1 LNHNV, CDR2 YYDKDF (reference sequence). The CDR3 has 16 amino acids. The CDR3 protein is CATSRGSGPTGETQYF. The DNA for the CDR3 is TGTGCCACCAGCAGAGGGTCCGGACCGACGGGAGAGACCCAGTACTTC. The full variable domain, rest sourced from reference TRBV15 and TRBJ2-5, is DAMVIQNPRYQVTQFGKPVTLSCSQTLNHNVMYWYQQKSSQAPKLLFHYYDKDFNNEADTPDNFQSRRPNTSFCFLDIRSPGLGDTAMYLCATSRGSGPTGETQYFGPGTRLLVL.

This clonotype was seen a handful of times. The chain carries TRBV9 and TRBJ2-2, with TRBD2 matching over 7 bases. Germline V gene lookup returns CDR1 SGDLS and CDR2 YYNGEE. CDR3 length: 15 residues. Germline trimming cut 0 bases from V and 4 bases from J; bases unmatched to any gene: 3. CDR3 sequence reads: CASSVVGEGTGELFF. The CDR3 nucleotides are TGTGCCAGCAGCGTAGTCGGGGAGGGCACCGGGGAGCTGTTTTTT.

The chain has TRBV15 and TRBJ1-1; the D gene is possibly TRBD1 (5 bases). This CDR3 is 16 amino acids long. Between the trimmed V and J ends, which lost 1 base and 1 base, there was a span of 13 bases. Germline loops: CDR1 LNHNV, CDR2 YYDKDF (reference sequence). CDR3 DNA sequence: TGTGCCACCAGCAGAGTCGGTGGTGGGGGGAACACTGAAGCTTTCTTT. It encodes CATSRVGGGGNTEAFF.

This clonotype was observed a handful of times. V and J are TRBV6-1 and TRBJ1-6, with a weak D call TRBD1 (5 bases). Trimming shortened V by 7 bases and J by 6 bases, and 13 bases separated the two germline ends. The CDR3 is 14 residues long. Per germline, CDR1 MNHNS and CDR2 SASEGT. The CDR3 loop reads CASTRDHLNSPLHF. CDR3 nucleotides: TGTGCCAGCACTAGGGACCATCTTAATTCACCCCTCCACTTT.

This clonotype appeared a few times. The rearrangement links TRBV15 to TRBJ1-5; TRBD1 matches 10 bases. J lost 4 bases, V lost 4 bases, and 7 bases had no gene match. Germline values: CDR1 LNHNV, CDR2 YYDKDF (reference sequence). The CDR3 has 16 amino acids. The CDR3 region has the DNA TGTGCCACCAGCAAAGCCCGGGACAGGGGAAATCAGCCCCAGCATTTT. It translates to CATSKARDRGNQPQHF.

This clonotype was observed a few times. This chain joins TRBV7-8 and TRBJ1-1; no clear D gene. The germline gives CDR1 SGHVS, CDR2 FQNEAQ. CDR3 length equals 15 residues. The ends were cut back, 0 bases at V and 12 bases at J, with 20 bases in the middle. The chain's CDR3 is CASSLAGLLVHQPFF. CDR3 in DNA: TGTGCCAGCAGCTTAGCAGGCTTGTTGGTGCATCAACCTTTCTTT.

With regard to this clonotype: Possible read error: a much larger clone is one base away. The CDR3 carries no conserved terminal phenylalanine or tryptophan, so it likely arises from a read error. The rearrangement joins TRBV5-6 to TRBJ2-7; tentative D call: TRBD2 (5 bases). The CDR3 covers 12 residues. Trimming stripped 0 bases from V and 5 bases from J, with 6 bases between. Germline V gene lookup returns CDR1 SGHDT and CDR2 YYEEEE. CDR3 sequence (DNA): TGTGCCAGCAGCTTGGCGCGGGACGAGCAGTACCTC. As protein: CASSLARDEQYL.

In the case of this clonotype: A read error may explain this, as a much larger clone is one base away. The rearrangement joins TRBV13 to TRBJ2-5; D unclear. The CDR3 is made up of 12 amino acids. Germline CDR1 and CDR2: PRHDT and FYEKMQ (reference sequence). In DNA form, the CDR3 reads TGTGCCAGCGGCTTCCGAAAAGAGACCCAGTACTTC. It yields the protein CASGFRKETQYF.

The chain employs TRBV20-1 and TRBJ2-1; 7 bases line up with TRBD2. Per the germline V gene, CDR1 is DFQATT and CDR2 is SNEGSKA (reference sequence). V lost 8 bases and J lost 0; bases outside the gene matches: 10. The CDR3 totals 15 residues. The CDR3 bases are TGCAGTACCGCTCAGAGCGGGGCCTCCTACAATGAGCAGTTCTTC. Translating it yields CSTAQSGASYNEQFF.

This clonotype was counted at least ten times. This rearrangement joins TRBV7-2 to TRBJ2-7; D possibly corresponds to TRBD1 (6 bases). The germline CDR1 and CDR2 sequences are SGHTA and FQGNSA. Between the trimmed V and J ends, which lost 2 bases and 5 bases, there was a span of 7 bases. CDR3 length: 12 amino acids. The CDR3 bases are TGTGCCAGCAGCTTAAGGGGGAACGAGCAGTACTTC. This sequence encodes CASSLRGNEQYF.

This clonotype was detected once. The V gene is TRBV7-2, the J gene TRBJ1-4; D is ambiguous. V shed 6 bases and J shed 4 bases, with 9 bases lying between them. The germline V gene has CDR1 SGHTA and CDR2 FQGNSA. This CDR3 region has 13 residues. The CDR3, as DNA: TGTGCCAGCAGTGGCCAATTTAATGAAAAACTGTTTTTT. This encodes CASSGQFNEKLFF.

The rearrangement uses TRBV10-3 and TRBJ1-6, with 7 positions matching TRBD1. The V and J ends lost 5 bases and 8 bases, in that order; junction bases with no gene match: 9. The CDR3 extends over 15 amino acids. Germline assignment: CDR1 ENHRY and CDR2 SYGVKD. CDR3 bases: TGTGCCATCAGTAAACGACAGGGAGTCGATTCACCCCTCCACTTT. Its protein is CAISKRQGVDSPLHF.

The chain is built from TRBV14 and TRBJ2-1; a possible D gene is TRBD2 (5 bases). This CDR3 is 13 amino acids long. V lost 4 bases to trimming and J lost 7 bases, with 11 bases between them. Germline V gives CDR1 SGHDN, CDR2 FVKESK. CDR3 in DNA: TGTGCCAGCAGCCCCTCACTAGTAAATGAGCAGTTCTTC. This codes for CASSPSLVNEQFF. Looking up the rest from reference TRBV14 and TRBJ2-1 gives the full variable domain: EAGVTQFPSHSVIEKGQTVTLRCDPISGHDNLYWYRRVMGKEIKFLLHFVKESKQDESGMPNNRFLAERTGGTYSTLKVQPAELEDSGVYFCASSPSLVNEQFFGPGTRLTVL.